This record covers a single TCR beta chain. Produced via immunoSEQ multiplex PCR; TCRdb's table is partial and in-frame only. The sample lists roughly 41,000 clones; about 94% were seen once. This record belongs to a study of T cells in tuberculosis. As for the study in general: This South African cohort compared adolescents with or without latent tuberculosis against adults with active tuberculosis.

Germline assignment: CDR1 MNHEY and CDR2 SVGAGI. V lost 5 bases, J lost 6 bases, and 5 bases stayed unmatched. This CDR3 spans 14 amino acids. The chain joins TRBV6-5 to TRBJ2-2, with 8 bases that match TRBD1. The sample was PBMCs. This clonotype was obtained from a donor aged 10-35 years with latent tuberculosis or without tuberculosis infection. Some clones in this sample may be carry-over from other donors' samples. The CDR3, as DNA: TGTGCCAGCAGTAAACGGACAGGGTCCGGGGAGCTGTTTTTT. Encoded protein: CASSKRTGSGELFF.